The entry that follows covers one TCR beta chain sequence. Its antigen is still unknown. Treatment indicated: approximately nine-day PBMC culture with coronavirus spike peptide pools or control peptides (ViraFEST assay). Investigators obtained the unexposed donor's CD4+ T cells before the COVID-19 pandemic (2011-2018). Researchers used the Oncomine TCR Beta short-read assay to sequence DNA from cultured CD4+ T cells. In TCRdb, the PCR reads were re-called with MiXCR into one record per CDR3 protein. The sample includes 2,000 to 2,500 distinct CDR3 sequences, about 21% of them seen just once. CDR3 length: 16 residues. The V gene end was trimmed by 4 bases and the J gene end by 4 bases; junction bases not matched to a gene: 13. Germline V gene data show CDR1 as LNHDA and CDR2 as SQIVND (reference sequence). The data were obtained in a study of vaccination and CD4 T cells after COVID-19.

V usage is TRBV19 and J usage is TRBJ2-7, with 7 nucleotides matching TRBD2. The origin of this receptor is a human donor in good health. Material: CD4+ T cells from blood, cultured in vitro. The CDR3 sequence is CASSTGSGGRRYEQYF. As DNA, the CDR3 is TGTGCCAGTAGTACGGGGAGCGGCGGGAGAAGGTACGAGCAGTACTTC.